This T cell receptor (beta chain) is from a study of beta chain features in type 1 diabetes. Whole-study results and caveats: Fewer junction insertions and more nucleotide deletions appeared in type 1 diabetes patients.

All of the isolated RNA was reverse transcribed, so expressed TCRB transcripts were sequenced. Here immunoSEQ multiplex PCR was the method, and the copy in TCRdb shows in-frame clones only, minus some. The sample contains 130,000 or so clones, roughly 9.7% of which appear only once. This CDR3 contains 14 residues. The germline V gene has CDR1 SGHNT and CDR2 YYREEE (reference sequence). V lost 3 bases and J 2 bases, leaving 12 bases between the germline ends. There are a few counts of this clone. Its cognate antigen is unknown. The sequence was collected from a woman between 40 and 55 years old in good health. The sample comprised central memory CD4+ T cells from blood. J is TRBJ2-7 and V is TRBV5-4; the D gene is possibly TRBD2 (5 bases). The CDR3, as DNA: TGTGCCAGCAGCTGGGGAAAGGGAGCCTACGAGCAGTACTTC. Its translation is CASSWGKGAYEQYF.